Below are 21 T cell receptor beta chains sequenced from a single sample in a study of T cells in Graves' hyperthyroidism and ophthalmopathy. Regions amplified from RNA transcripts were the TCR beta CDR3 regions. The HTBI primer set served for first-round RT-PCR of the TCR CDR3. TCRdb re-derived calls from the multiplex PCR reads in MiXCR, one entry per CDR3 protein. The data show over 700,000 distinct CDR3 sequences, with around 38% seen just once and over 8% held by the top ten. The sequenced sample was blood. These receptors all stem from a young man with Graves' hyperthyroidism.

Note on this clonotype: One junction end does not reproduce the germline sequence, and a read error may be involved. The chain recombines TRBV12-3 or TRBV12-4 with TRBJ1-1; maybe TRBD1 (5 bases). This CDR3 is 11 amino acids long. The CDR3 sequence is CAGSLGGEAFF. For the CDR3, the DNA is TGTGCCGGCAGTCTCGGGGGAGAAGCTTTCTTT.

This clonotype was detected many times. This chain's CDR3 is CASSIPKSGANVLTF. The CDR3 DNA is TGTGCCAGTAGTATCCCGAAGTCTGGGGCCAACGTCCTGACTTTC. V usage is TRBV19 and J usage is TRBJ2-6; D gene ambiguous. Germline CDR1 and CDR2: LNHDA and SQIVND (reference sequence). The CDR3 covers 15 residues. The V end was cut by 3 bases, the J end by 1 base, with 7 bases between.

A note on this clonotype: One junction end disagrees with the germline gene, perhaps due to a read error. The V call is TRBV7-6, the J call TRBJ1-4, with 7 bases fitting TRBD1. Germline V gene lookup returns CDR1 SGHVS and CDR2 FNYEAQ. The CDR3 loop spans 17 amino acids. Written as DNA, the CDR3 is TGTGCTAGCAGGCCGGGACAGCCCAGCCTTAGTAATGAAAAACTGTTTTTT. Translating gives CASRPGQPSLSNEKLFF.

This clonotype has a count of ten or more. This rearrangement joins TRBV5-1 to TRBJ2-7, with D perhaps TRBD2 (5 bases). The CDR3 runs 12 residues. Germline CDR1 SGHRS, CDR2 YFSETQ. Trimming took 3 bases from V and 6 from J, leaving 10 bases between them. CDR3 residues: CASSWTGSEQYF. CDR3 bases: TGCGCCAGCAGCTGGACTGGGAGCGAGCAGTACTTC. The variable domain in full, completed from reference TRBV5-1 and TRBJ2-7, reads KAGVTQTPRYLIKTRGQQVTLSCSPISGHRSVSWYQQTPGQGLQFLFEYFSETQRNKGNFPGRFSGRQFSNSRSEMNVSTLELGDSALYLCASSWTGSEQYFGPGTRLTVT.

The table lists this clonotype with many counts. This chain links TRBV15 with TRBJ1-2; the D gene is possibly TRBD1 (5 bases). CDR1 is LNHNV and CDR2 is YYDKDF in the germline V gene (reference sequence). Trimming took off 0 bases at V and 5 bases at J, with 10 bases between the two ends. CDR3 length: 14 amino acids. CDR3 coding DNA: TGTGCCACCAGCAGAGACAAGACAGATTATGGCTACACCTTC. Protein product: CATSRDKTDYGYTF.

This clonotype came up a few times. This sequence joins TRBV12-3 or TRBV12-4 and TRBJ2-5; 7 bases match TRBD2. Trimming cost V 4 bases and J 4 bases; bases outside gene matches: 15. The CDR3 is made up of 17 amino acids. CDR3 nucleotides: TGTGCCAGCAGTTCGCCCGGCCGGGCGGGAGTAGGAGAGACCCAGTACTTC. Its protein product is CASSSPGRAGVGETQYF.

The gene calls are TRBV15 and TRBJ2-7; D is possibly TRBD1 or TRBD2 (5 bases each). The length of the CDR3 is 13 residues. Trimming cost V 5 bases and J 6 bases, with 14 bases left between them. Germline loops: CDR1 LNHNV, CDR2 YYDKDF (reference sequence). CDR3 sequence reads: CATSEGFKSEQYF. The CDR3, as DNA: TGTGCCACCAGCGAGGGGTTCAAAAGCGAGCAGTACTTC.

This clonotype has a handful of counts. The J gene is TRBJ2-7, the V gene TRBV20-1; the D gene is possibly TRBD1 (6 bases). CDR1 DFQATT and CDR2 SNEGSKA come from the germline V gene (reference sequence). This CDR3 contains 13 residues. Trimming took 5 bases from V and 2 from J, leaving 13 bases between them. The CDR3 here is CSAPRDNTYEQYF. CDR3 in DNA: TGCAGTGCTCCCCGGGACAACACCTACGAGCAGTACTTC.

There are a few counts of this clonotype. The chain links TRBV5-1 to TRBJ1-4, with a possible D match to TRBD1 (6 bases). CDR3 length: 16 residues. V gave up 0 bases and J gave up 5 bases, with 14 bases separating them. Per the germline V gene, CDR1 is SGHRS and CDR2 is YFSETQ. CDR3 in DNA: TGCGCCAGCAGCTTGGACAGGGCTCAGACAAATGAAAAACTGTTTTTT. Residues: CASSLDRAQTNEKLFF.

The chain couples TRBV6-1 to TRBJ1-1; D remains unclear. V gave up 4 bases and J gave up 0 bases, with 9 bases separating them. This CDR3 has 14 amino acids. The V gene's germline CDR1 is MNHNS and CDR2 SASEGT. CDR3 nucleotides: TGTGCCAGCAGTGTCATCCAAATGAACACTGAAGCTTTCTTT. It is translated as CASSVIQMNTEAFF.

The rearrangement joins TRBV9 to TRBJ2-7; 8 nucleotides match TRBD1. Per germline, CDR1 SGDLS and CDR2 YYNGEE. The length of the CDR3 is 17 residues. V was pared by 3 bases and J by 1 base, with 12 bases of the junction left unmatched. CDR3 nucleotides: TGTGCCAGCAGCGGCGGACAGGGTGGGTTCTTGTCCTACGAGCAGTACTTC. It encodes CASSGGQGGFLSYEQYF.

The J gene is TRBJ1-5, the V gene TRBV15; TRBD1 agrees at 9 bases. Trimming removed 11 bases from V and 2 bases from J; junction bases left unmatched: 7. Germline-derived CDR1 and CDR2 are LNHNV and YYDKDF (reference sequence). The length of the CDR3 is 14 residues. Here the CDR3 DNA reads TGTGCCGTGAGGGGGGACAGGGGCAATCAGCCCCAGCATTTT. Its translation is CAVRGDRGNQPQHF. The whole variable domain, filled in from reference TRBV15 and TRBJ1-5, reads DAMVIQNPRYQVTQFGKPVTLSCSQTLNHNVMYWYQQKSSQAPKLLFHYYDKDFNNEADTPDNFQSRRPNTSFCFLDIRSPGLGDTAMYLCAVRGDRGNQPQHFGDGTRLSIL.

J is TRBJ2-2 and V is TRBV20-1; weak D call: TRBD1 (6 bases). The length of the CDR3 is 13 residues. V was cut by 3 bases and J by 5 bases, with 10 bases left in between. CDR1 is DFQATT and CDR2 is SNEGSKA in the germline V gene (reference sequence). CDR3 in DNA: TGCAGTGCTAGCAACCAGGGGACCGGGGAGCTGTTTTTT. The encoded protein is CSASNQGTGELFF.

A few counts support this clonotype. This chain links TRBV9 with TRBJ2-7; D is perhaps TRBD2 (6 bases). The CDR3 sequence is 15 residues long. Germline V CDR1 and CDR2: SGDLS, YYNGEE. Trimming took 0 bases from V and 1 from J, leaving 11 bases between them. CDR3 in DNA: TGTGCCAGCAGCGTAGACGGGGGAACTTCCTACGAGCAGTACTTC. It codes for CASSVDGGTSYEQYF. Based on the CDR3 plus reference TRBV9 and TRBJ2-7, the full variable domain is DSGVTQTPKHLITATGQRVTLRCSPRSGDLSVYWYQQSLDQGLQFLIQYYNGEERAKGNILERFSAQQFPDLHSELNLSSLELGDSALYFCASSVDGGTSYEQYFGPGTRLTVT.

This clonotype was seen ten or more times. CDR3 amino acids: CASSLVAAQPETQYF. CDR3 sequence (DNA): TGTGCCAGCAGCTTAGTTGCGGCTCAACCGGAGACCCAGTACTTC. V and J are TRBV7-2 and TRBJ2-5; D remains ambiguous. Trimming pared 1 base from V and 5 bases from J, leaving 14 bases between. This CDR3 is 15 amino acids long. CDR1 is SGHTA and CDR2 is FQGNSA in the germline V gene.

At least ten counts were recorded for this clonotype. V and J are TRBV7-9 and TRBJ1-4; the D gene is possibly TRBD1 (5 bases). Trimming left V 8 bases short and J 5 bases short, with 12 bases between. The CDR3 spans 13 residues. From germline, CDR1 is SEHNR and CDR2 FQNEAQ (reference sequence). The CDR3 DNA follows: TGTGCCAGCGGGCGGGACGGAAATGAAAAACTGTTTTTT. Its protein product is CASGRDGNEKLFF.

This clonotype was seen a handful of times. The CDR3 spells CALTGTGNQPQHF. The CDR3 DNA follows: TGTGCCCTCACCGGGACAGGCAATCAGCCCCAGCATTTT. The V call is TRBV10-3, the J call TRBJ1-5; 7 positions match TRBD1. The length of the CDR3 is 13 residues. The V segment lost 11 bases and the J segment 2 bases; nucleotides outside the gene matches: 6. Germline V gives CDR1 ENHRY, CDR2 SYGVKD.

This clonotype has at least ten counts. The chain has TRBV2 and TRBJ2-7, with D maybe TRBD2 (6 bases). CDR1 SNHLY and CDR2 FYNNEI come from the germline V gene. V was clipped by 6 bases and J by 0 bases, with 12 bases between them. The CDR3 spans 14 residues. CDR3 region: CASRRDLSSYEQYF. The CDR3 coding sequence is TGTGCCAGCAGGCGGGACTTGAGCTCCTACGAGCAGTACTTC.

This clonotype was seen repeatedly, ten times or more. This chain links TRBV7-9 with TRBJ1-6; D perhaps matches TRBD1 (5 bases). The V end was cut by 4 bases, the J end by 0 bases, with 7 bases between. The CDR3 spans 15 residues. Germline CDR1 reads SEHNR; CDR2 reads FQNEAQ (reference sequence). The CDR3 region is CASSYQGSYNSPLHF. DNA for the CDR3: TGTGCCAGCAGCTACCAGGGCTCCTATAATTCACCCCTCCACTTT. The full variable domain, completed using reference TRBV7-9 and TRBJ1-6, is DTGVSQNPRHKITKRGQNVTFRCDPISEHNRLYWYRQTLGQGPEFLTYFQNEAQLEKSRLLSDRFSAERPKGSFSTLEIQRTEQGDSAMYLCASSYQGSYNSPLHFGNGTRLTVT.

With respect to this clonotype: The germline gene is not matched at one end of the junction; a read error may be the cause. The chain has TRBV7-9 and TRBJ2-7, with D possibly being TRBD2 (5 bases). The CDR3 spans 15 residues. Germline V CDR1 and CDR2: SEHNR, FQNEAQ (reference sequence). The CDR3 loop is CASSRAAGGSYEQYF. As DNA, the CDR3 is TGCGCCAGCAGCCGAGCCGCGGGCGGCTCCTACGAGCAGTACTTC.

The chain links TRBV12-3 or TRBV12-4 to TRBJ2-7; 10 bases are shared with TRBD2. V shed 3 bases and J 7 bases; nucleotides not matched to a gene: 9. This CDR3 is 15 amino acids long. CDR3 coding DNA: TGTGCCAGCAGTTTCGTTCTAGCGGGAGCGTCTGAGCAGTACTTC. It specifies CASSFVLAGASEQYF.